These 15 T cell receptor beta chains share one sample of origin, sequenced in a study of graft-versus-host responses after intestinal transplantation. Clones were sequenced by immunoSEQ multiplex PCR, and TCRdb holds only the in-frame ones, with some missing. The table lists 80,000 to 100,000 clones, around 90% of them singletons, with roughly 0.32% in the top ten. These TCRs are of unknown antigen specificity. This specimen was unstimulated CD4+ T cells sorted from spleen or lymph node cells, taken before intestinal transplant. The receptor source for this set is a human donor who received an intestinal transplant.

The gene calls are TRBV6-1 and TRBJ2-3; 7 bases are a match to TRBD1. After removal of 8 bases from V and 2 bases from J, the junction contained 7 bases not matched to a gene. CDR1 is MNHNS and CDR2 is SASEGT in the germline V gene. The CDR3 is made up of 14 amino acids. The CDR3 DNA is TGTGCCAGCGGACGGACAGGTCTCACAGATACGCAGTATTTT. Translation: CASGRTGLTDTQYF.

The J gene is TRBJ1-1, the V gene TRBV6-6; unclear D gene. This CDR3 is 13 amino acids long. Between the trimmed V and J ends, which lost 4 bases and 4 bases, there was a span of 10 bases. Germline V gives CDR1 MNHNY, CDR2 SVGAGI (reference sequence). Here the CDR3 reads CASSLASLTEAFF. Here the CDR3 DNA reads TGTGCCAGCAGTTTAGCCAGCCTCACTGAAGCTTTCTTT.

V is TRBV18 and J is TRBJ1-6; TRBD1 matches at 7 bases. This CDR3 region has 17 residues. CDR1 KGHSH and CDR2 LQKENI come from the germline V gene. V dropped 3 bases and J dropped 2; count of bases not matched to a gene: 7. The CDR3 sequence is CASSPAGGSAYNSPLHF. The CDR3 nucleotides read TGTGCCAGCTCACCGGCAGGGGGGAGCGCCTATAATTCACCCCTCCACTTT.

This clone turned up a few times. The chain is built from TRBV18 and TRBJ1-4; D is possibly TRBD1 (6 bases). This CDR3 comprises 17 residues. Trimming cost V 1 base and J 4 bases, with 16 bases left between them. In germline, CDR1 is KGHSH, CDR2 LQKENI. This CDR3 is CASSPRGLDSLNEKLFF. The CDR3 nucleotides are TGTGCCAGCTCACCACGGGGATTGGACAGCCTTAATGAAAAACTGTTTTTT.

This chain joins TRBV2 and TRBJ2-5; no firm D call. V lost 7 bases and J lost 3, with 9 bases in between. CDR1 is SNHLY, CDR2 FYNNEI, per germline. The CDR3 covers 12 residues. Here the CDR3 reads CASNEVEETQYF. For the CDR3, the DNA is TGTGCCAGCAACGAGGTTGAAGAGACCCAGTACTTC.

The rearrangement joins TRBV6-6 to TRBJ1-3, with 7 bases that match TRBD1. Trimming cost V 6 bases and J 2 bases; bases outside gene matches: 7. The CDR3 is 15 residues long. Germline values: CDR1 MNHNY, CDR2 SVGAGI (reference sequence). CDR3 nucleotides: TGTGCCAGCAGGAAGTCCGGGACAGCTGGAAACACCATATATTTT. Amino acid sequence: CASRKSGTAGNTIYF.

As for this clone: Other DNA variants within this sample encode the same CDR3. The chain employs TRBV28 and TRBJ2-7; 9 bases align to TRBD1. CDR3 size: 13 residues. Germline-derived CDR1 and CDR2 are MDHEN and SYDVKM. V shed 6 bases and J 4 bases; nucleotides not matched to a gene: 4. Here the CDR3 reads CASSPGQGYEQYF. CDR3 coding DNA: TGTGCCAGCAGCCCGGGACAGGGATACGAGCAGTACTTC.

V gene TRBV10-2 combines with J gene TRBJ2-3; 10 bases are a match to TRBD2. The CDR3 covers 16 residues. The germline gives CDR1 WSHSY, CDR2 SAAADI. V shed 7 bases, J shed 5 bases, and the junction held 12 bases outside the gene matches. Written as DNA, the CDR3 is TGCGCCAGCACGAGGGTAGCGGGAGGAGGCGGAGATACGCAGTATTTT. Encoded protein: CASTRVAGGGGDTQYF.

The rearrangement joins TRBV29-1 to TRBJ2-1; 10 bases map to TRBD1. With V trimmed by 2 bases and J by 3 bases, 1 base remained unmatched. Germline V gene sequence: CDR1 SQVTM, CDR2 ANQGSEA. The CDR3 has 14 amino acids. CDR3 sequence reads: CSVERTGGYNEQFF. DNA for the CDR3: TGCAGCGTTGAAAGGACAGGGGGCTACAATGAGCAGTTCTTC.

The gene calls are TRBV6-1 and TRBJ1-5, with a weak D call TRBD1 (6 bases). Deletions cut 5 bases from V and 1 base from J, with 12 bases between. This CDR3 region has 15 residues. Germline lookup yields CDR1 MNHNS and CDR2 SASEGT. The CDR3 spells CASSSGTFSNQPQHF. The CDR3 nucleotides read TGTGCCAGCAGTTCCGGGACATTCAGCAATCAGCCCCAGCATTTT.

This chain uses TRBV9 with TRBJ2-3; D might be TRBD1 (5 bases). The CDR3 spans 15 residues. Trimming left V 0 bases short and J 2 bases short, with 10 bases between. Germline V gives CDR1 SGDLS, CDR2 YYNGEE. In nucleotides, the CDR3 is TGTGCCAGCAGCGTAGCGGCAGGGCACACAGATACGCAGTATTTT. Residues: CASSVAAGHTDTQYF.

The V gene is TRBV5-1, the J gene TRBJ2-5; TRBD1 aligns across 9 bases. Trimming cost V 0 bases and J 2 bases; bases outside gene matches: 2. This CDR3 has 15 residues. In germline, CDR1 is SGHRS, CDR2 YFSETQ. The CDR3 is CASSLGDREQETQYF. The DNA of the CDR3 is TGCGCCAGCAGCTTGGGGGACAGGGAACAAGAGACCCAGTACTTC.

The chain couples TRBV5-4 to TRBJ2-7; TRBD2 might be the D (5 bases). CDR3 length: 14 residues. From germline, CDR1 is SGHNT and CDR2 YYREEE (reference sequence). Trimming removed 0 bases from V and 1 base from J, with 8 bases in between. The CDR3 here is CASSLGLASYEQYF. The DNA of the CDR3 is TGTGCCAGCAGCTTGGGGCTAGCTTCCTACGAGCAGTACTTC.

V and J are TRBV7-9 and TRBJ1-2; TRBD1 aligns across 10 bases. J was trimmed by 1 base and V by 4 bases; bases with no gene match: 3. This CDR3 contains 15 residues. CDR1 is SEHNR and CDR2 is FQNEAQ in the germline V gene (reference sequence). The CDR3 spells CASSSDRGNNYGYTF. CDR3 nucleotide sequence: TGTGCCAGCAGCTCGGACAGGGGGAATAACTATGGCTACACCTTC. Variable domain in full (rest from reference TRBV7-9 and TRBJ1-2): DTGVSQNPRHKITKRGQNVTFRCDPISEHNRLYWYRQTLGQGPEFLTYFQNEAQLEKSRLLSDRFSAERPKGSFSTLEIQRTEQGDSAMYLCASSSDRGNNYGYTFGSGTRLTVV.

The chain links TRBV28 to TRBJ2-7; a weak D match, TRBD1 (5 bases). Trimming took 8 bases from V and 6 from J, leaving 23 bases between them. The germline gives CDR1 MDHEN, CDR2 SYDVKM. The CDR3 is made up of 15 amino acids. CDR3 DNA sequence: TGTGCCAGCCTCAAGGGGCCTCCCGAGAATGGCGAGCAGTACTTC. It encodes CASLKGPPENGEQYF. Combining the CDR3 with reference TRBV28 and TRBJ2-7 gives the whole variable domain DVKVTQSSRYLVKRTGEKVFLECVQDMDHENMFWYRQDPGLGLRLIYFSYDVKMKEKGDIPEGYSVSREKKERFSLILESASTNQTSMYLCASLKGPPENGEQYFGPGTRLTVT.